This T cell receptor beta chain derives from a study of cytomegalovirus exposure and HLA in healthy donors. Germline CDR1 reads MNHEY; CDR2 reads SMNVEV (reference sequence). The CDR3 loop spans 16 amino acids. V shed 4 bases and J 6 bases; nucleotides not matched to a gene: 6. Overall study results and limits: Reportedly, fewer N-insertions than the approximately 650-donor mean appeared in an Asian-associated ancestry cluster in a later analysis.

This clone has a handful of counts. Its antigen remains unidentified. Researchers ran the PCR with 60 Vbeta and 13 Jbeta primers. Sequencing used immunoSEQ multiplex PCR; TCRdb keeps in-frame clones, though not all of them. The data contain tens of thousands of clones, about three quarters of them singletons. This sequence was found in a woman between 45 and 60 years old in good health and CMV-seropositive. Sample: PBMCs. The V call is TRBV27, the J call TRBJ2-3; the match to TRBD2 covers 14 bases. The CDR3 is CASSSGLAGVSDTQYF. CDR3 DNA sequence: TGTGCCAGCAGTTCGGGACTAGCGGGAGTTTCCGATACGCAGTATTTT.